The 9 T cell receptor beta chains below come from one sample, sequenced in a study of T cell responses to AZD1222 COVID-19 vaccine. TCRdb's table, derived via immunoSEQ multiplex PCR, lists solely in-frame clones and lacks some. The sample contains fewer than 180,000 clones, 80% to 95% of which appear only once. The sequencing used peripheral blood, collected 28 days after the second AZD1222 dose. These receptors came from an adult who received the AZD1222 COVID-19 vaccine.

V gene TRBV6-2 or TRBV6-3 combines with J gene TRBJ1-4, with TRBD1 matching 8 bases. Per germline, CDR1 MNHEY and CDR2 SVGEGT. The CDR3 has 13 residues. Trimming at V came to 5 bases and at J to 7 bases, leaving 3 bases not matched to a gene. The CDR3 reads CASSADRGEKLFF. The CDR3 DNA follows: TGTGCCAGCAGTGCCGACAGGGGTGAAAAACTGTTTTTT.

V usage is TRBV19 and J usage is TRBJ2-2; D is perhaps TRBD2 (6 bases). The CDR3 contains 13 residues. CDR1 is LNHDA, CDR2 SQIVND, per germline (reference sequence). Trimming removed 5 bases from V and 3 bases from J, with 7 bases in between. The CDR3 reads CASSRDYTGELFF. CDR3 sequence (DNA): TGTGCCAGTAGTCGGGACTACACCGGGGAGCTGTTTTTT.

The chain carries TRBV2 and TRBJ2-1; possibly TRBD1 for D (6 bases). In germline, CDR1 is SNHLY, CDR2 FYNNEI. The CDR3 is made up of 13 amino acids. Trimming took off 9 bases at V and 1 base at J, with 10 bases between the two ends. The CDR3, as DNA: TGTGCCAGTCTCCAGGGGTCCTACAATGAGCAGTTCTTC. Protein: CASLQGSYNEQFF.

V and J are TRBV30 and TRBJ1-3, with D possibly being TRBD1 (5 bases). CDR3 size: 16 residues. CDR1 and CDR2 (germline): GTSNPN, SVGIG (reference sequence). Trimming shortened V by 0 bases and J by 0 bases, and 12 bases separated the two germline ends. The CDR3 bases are TGTGCCTGGAGTGTACCCGGGGCCCACTCTGGAAACACCATATATTTT. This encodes CAWSVPGAHSGNTIYF.

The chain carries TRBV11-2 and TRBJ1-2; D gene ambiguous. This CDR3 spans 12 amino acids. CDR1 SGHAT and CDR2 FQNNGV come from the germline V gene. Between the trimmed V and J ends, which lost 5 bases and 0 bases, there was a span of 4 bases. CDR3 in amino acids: CASSLANYGYTF. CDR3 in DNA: TGTGCCAGCAGCCTAGCTAACTATGGCTACACCTTC.

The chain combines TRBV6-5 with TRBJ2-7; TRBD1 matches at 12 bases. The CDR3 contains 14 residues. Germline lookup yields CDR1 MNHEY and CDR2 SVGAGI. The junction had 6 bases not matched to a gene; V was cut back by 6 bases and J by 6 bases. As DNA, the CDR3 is TGTGCCAGCAGGACCGGGACAGGGGGCGCCGAGCAGTACTTC. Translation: CASRTGTGGAEQYF.

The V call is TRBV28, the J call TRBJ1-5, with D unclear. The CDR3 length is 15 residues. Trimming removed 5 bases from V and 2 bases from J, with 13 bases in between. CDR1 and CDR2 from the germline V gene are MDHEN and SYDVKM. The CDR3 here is CASSPRGVRNQPQHF. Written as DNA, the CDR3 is TGTGCCAGCAGTCCGCGCGGGGTTCGCAATCAGCCCCAGCATTTT. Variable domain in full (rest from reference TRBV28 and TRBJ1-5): DVKVTQSSRYLVKRTGEKVFLECVQDMDHENMFWYRQDPGLGLRLIYFSYDVKMKEKGDIPEGYSVSREKKERFSLILESASTNQTSMYLCASSPRGVRNQPQHFGDGTRLSIL.

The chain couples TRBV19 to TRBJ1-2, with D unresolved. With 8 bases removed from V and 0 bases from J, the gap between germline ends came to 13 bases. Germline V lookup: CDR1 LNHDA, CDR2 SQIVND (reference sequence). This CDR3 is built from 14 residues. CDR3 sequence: CASQSRTSNYGYTF. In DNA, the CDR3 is TGTGCCAGTCAGTCCAGGACCTCTAACTATGGCTACACCTTC.

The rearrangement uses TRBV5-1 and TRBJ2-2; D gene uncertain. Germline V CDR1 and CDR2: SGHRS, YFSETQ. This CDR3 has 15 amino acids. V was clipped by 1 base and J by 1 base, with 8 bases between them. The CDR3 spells CASSLLRGNTGELFF. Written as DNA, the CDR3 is TGCGCCAGCAGCTTGCTACGAGGGAACACCGGGGAGCTGTTTTTT.